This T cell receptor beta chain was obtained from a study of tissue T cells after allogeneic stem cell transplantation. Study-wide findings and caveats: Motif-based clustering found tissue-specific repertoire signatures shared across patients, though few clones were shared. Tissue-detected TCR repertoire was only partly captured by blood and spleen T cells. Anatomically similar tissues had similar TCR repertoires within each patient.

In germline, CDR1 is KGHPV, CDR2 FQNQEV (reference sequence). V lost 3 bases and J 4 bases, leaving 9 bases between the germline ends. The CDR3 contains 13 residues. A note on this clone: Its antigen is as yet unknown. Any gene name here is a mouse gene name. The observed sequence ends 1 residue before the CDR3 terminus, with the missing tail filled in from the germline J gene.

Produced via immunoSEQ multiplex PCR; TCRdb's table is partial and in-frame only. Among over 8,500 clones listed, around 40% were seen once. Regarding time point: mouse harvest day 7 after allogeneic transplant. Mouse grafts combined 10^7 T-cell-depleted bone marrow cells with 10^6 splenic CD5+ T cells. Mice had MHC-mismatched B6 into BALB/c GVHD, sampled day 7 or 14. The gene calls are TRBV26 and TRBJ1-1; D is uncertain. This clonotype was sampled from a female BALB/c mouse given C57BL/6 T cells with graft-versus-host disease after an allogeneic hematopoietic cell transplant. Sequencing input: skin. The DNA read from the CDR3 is TGTGCCAGCAGTCTTGAGGGTGGCACAGAAGTCTTC. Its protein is CASSLEGGTEVF. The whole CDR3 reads CASSLEGGTEVFF.